This TCR beta chain emerged from a study of neoadjuvant anti-PD-1 for oral cavity cancer. As regards this clone: Its antigen is still unknown.

Germline V gives CDR1 SGHRS, CDR2 YFSETQ. Losses at the gene ends were 1 base for V and 2 bases for J; bases not matched to a gene: 14. The CDR3 is made up of 18 amino acids. Whole-study results and caveats: Post-nivolumab, blood T cell clonality was significantly elevated in non-responders.

Stated time point: after neoadjuvant nivolumab, at surgical resection. Profiling relied on immunoSEQ multiplex PCR, and the TCRdb table lists in-frame clones only, not all of them. The data show around 68,000 clones, around 85% seen once. The chain has TRBV5-1 and TRBJ2-7; TRBD2 matches at 8 bases. Sequenced here: PBMCs, sampled after nivolumab (anti-PD-1) treatment. The clonotype was recovered from a person aged 35-79 years with oral cavity squamous cell carcinoma. For the CDR3, the DNA is TGCGCCAGCAGCTTGACTAGCGGATTACAAGAGAGTACCTACGAGCAGTACTTC. It specifies CASSLTSGLQESTYEQYF.